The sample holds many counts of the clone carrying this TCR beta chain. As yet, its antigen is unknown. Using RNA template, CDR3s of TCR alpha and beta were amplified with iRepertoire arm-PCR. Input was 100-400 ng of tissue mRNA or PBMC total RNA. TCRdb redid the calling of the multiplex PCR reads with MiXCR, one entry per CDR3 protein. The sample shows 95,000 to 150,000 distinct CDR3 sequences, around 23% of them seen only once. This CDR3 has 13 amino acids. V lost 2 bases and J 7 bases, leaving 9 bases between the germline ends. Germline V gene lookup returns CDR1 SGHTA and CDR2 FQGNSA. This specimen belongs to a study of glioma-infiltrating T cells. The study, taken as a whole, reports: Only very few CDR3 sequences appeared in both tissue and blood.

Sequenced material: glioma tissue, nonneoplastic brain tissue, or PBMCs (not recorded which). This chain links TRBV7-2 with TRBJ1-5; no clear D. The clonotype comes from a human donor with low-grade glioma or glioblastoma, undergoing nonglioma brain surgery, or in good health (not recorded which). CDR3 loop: CASSLTSGQPQHF. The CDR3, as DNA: TGTGCCAGCAGCTTAACGTCCGGCCAGCCCCAGCATTTT.